The sequence of this TCR beta chain was determined in a study of CD4+ T cells in melanoma. Study-wide results and limits: Reportedly, melanoma neoantigen-specific CD4+ T cells showed varied differentiation states.

To note about this clone: Its antigen is unknown.

Germline lookup yields CDR1 LNHDA and CDR2 SQIVND (reference sequence). This CDR3 comprises 13 residues. Sequencing used immunoSEQ multiplex PCR; TCRdb keeps in-frame clones, though not all of them. This table holds over 130,000 clones, roughly 91% found once. The chain is built from TRBV19 and TRBJ2-5, with a tentative D call TRBD1 (5 bases). TRBJ2-7 explains the end of the DNA better; the J call may be wrong. This receptor was taken from a human donor with melanoma. DNA for the CDR3: TGTGCCAGTAGTATAACTGCAGGGCGCGAGCAGTACTTC. Translating gives CASSITAGREQYF.